This is a list of T cell receptor beta chains from one sample in a study of blood T cell repertoires in COVID-19. Assay: immunoSEQ multiplex PCR; the TCRdb copy retains only in-frame clones and omits some. The data show roughly 95,000 clones, with over 80% seen just once and around 3.9% held by the top ten. What was sequenced was peripheral blood. The receptors shown here come from a woman aged 45-65 years in a cohort sampled during active COVID-19. Both conserved end residues are part of each CDR3. The D gene is left open where the match is weak. Expanded clones are given a class, and other clones once, few, many or no size at all.

J	size	V	D	CDR3	DNA
TRBJ2-4	-	TRBV7-9	-	CASSYPTKNIQYF	TGTGCCAGCAGCTATCCTACCAAAAACATTCAGTACTTC
TRBJ1-2	-	TRBV27	TRBD1	CASRMTGENGYTF	TGTGCCAGCAGGATGACAGGGGAAAATGGCTACACCTTC
TRBJ2-7	-	TRBV13	-	CASSQTPIQGTYEQYF	TGTGCCAGCAGCCAAACCCCCATCCAGGGTACCTACGAGCAGTACTTC
TRBJ2-7	-	TRBV6-5	-	CASSSTYEQYF	TGTGCCAGCAGTTCAACCTACGAGCAGTACTTC
TRBJ2-7	-	TRBV12-3/TRBV12-4	TRBD1	CASSSDRDYEQYF	TGTGCCAGCAGTTCCGACAGGGACTACGAGCAGTACTTC
TRBJ2-7	once	TRBV5-1	-	CASSLGATGQFPYLGGEQYF	TGCGCCAGCAGCTTGGGGGCAACGGGACAGTTCCCCTACCTGGGGGGCGAGCAGTACTTC
TRBJ2-4	-	TRBV21-1	-	CASRHLVASYIQYF	TGTGCCAGCAGGCATCTGGTTGCGAGCTACATTCAGTACTTC
TRBJ2-1	-	TRBV12-3/TRBV12-4	-	CASSFSDGRGTFF	TGTGCCAGCAGTTTTTCTGATGGCAGGGGCACGTTCTTC
TRBJ2-1	-	TRBV20-1	-	CSGELYNEQFF	TGCAGTGGTGAGCTCTACAATGAGCAGTTCTTC
TRBJ1-2	few	TRBV3-1/TRBV3-2	-	CASSQAGPYGYTF	TGTGCCAGCAGCCAGGCGGGGCCCTATGGCTACACCTTC
TRBJ2-5	-	TRBV6-1	TRBD1	CASSEGQGRQETQYF	TGTGCCAGCAGTGAGGGACAGGGAAGGCAAGAGACCCAGTACTTC
TRBJ1-1	-	TRBV7-3	TRBD1	CASSSTGVNTEAFF	TGTGCCAGCAGCTCTACAGGGGTGAACACTGAAGCTTTCTTT
TRBJ1-2	-	TRBV5-1	-	CATKPSLPDYGYTF	TGCGCCACCAAACCTTCGCTACCCGATTATGGCTACACCTTC
TRBJ1-1	-	TRBV18	TRBD1	CASSGQGWGDTEAFF	TGTGCCAGCTCTGGACAGGGATGGGGGGACACTGAAGCTTTCTTT
TRBJ1-5	-	TRBV10-3	-	CAIRSGDQPQHF	TGTGCCATCAGGTCAGGCGATCAGCCCCAGCATTTT
TRBJ1-2	-	TRBV6-1	TRBD1	CASSESHRGIHYGYTF	TGTGCCAGCAGTGAATCCCACAGGGGGATACACTATGGCTACACCTTC
TRBJ1-6	once	TRBV6-2/TRBV6-3	-	CASRPPHGLTNSPLHF	TGTGCCAGCAGACCTCCCCATGGGCTGACTAATTCACCCCTCCACTTT
TRBJ2-5	once	TRBV5-4	-	CASSFGGQETQYF	TGTGCCAGCAGCTTCGGGGGTCAAGAGACCCAGTACTTC
TRBJ2-2	-	TRBV7-9	TRBD2	CASSPWGGTNTGELFF	TGTGCCAGCAGCCCATGGGGGGGGACGAACACCGGGGAGCTGTTTTTT
TRBJ2-2	-	TRBV5-1	-	CASSSLGTRRGVGELFF	TGCGCCAGCAGCTCCCTTGGGACAAGAAGAGGAGTCGGGGAGCTGTTTTTT
TRBJ2-7	-	TRBV30	TRBD1	CAWSLGQGYEQYF	TGTGCCTGGAGTCTTGGACAGGGGTACGAGCAGTACTTC
TRBJ2-1	-	TRBV19	-	CATNSGASSYNEQFF	TGTGCCACCAACTCTGGGGCTAGCTCCTACAATGAGCAGTTCTTC
TRBJ1-1	-	TRBV12-3/TRBV12-4	-	CASSLRLNTEAFF	TGTGCCAGCAGTCTCCGTCTGAACACTGAAGCTTTCTTT
TRBJ2-7	-	TRBV5-4	TRBD2	CASSLGGTSGTYEQYF	TGTGCCAGCAGCTTGGGCGGGACTAGCGGTACCTACGAGCAGTACTTC
TRBJ2-5	-	TRBV28	TRBD1	CASSHPTGGGETQYF	TGTGCCAGCAGTCATCCGACAGGGGGAGGCGAGACCCAGTACTTC
TRBJ1-2	once	TRBV4-1	TRBD1	CASSQSVQGNYGYTF	TGCGCCAGCAGCCAATCTGTACAGGGGAACTATGGCTACACCTTC
TRBJ1-1	-	TRBV7-9	TRBD1	CASSLQGAGTEAFF	TGTGCCAGCAGCTTACAGGGGGCTGGGACTGAAGCTTTCTTT
TRBJ2-1	-	TRBV6-8	TRBD2	CASTDNDSGRGGYNEQFF	TGTGCCAGCACCGATAACGATAGCGGGAGGGGGGGCTACAATGAGCAGTTCTTC
TRBJ2-3	-	TRBV5-1	TRBD1	CASSSGTATSTDTQYF	TGCGCCAGCAGCTCCGGGACAGCGACTTCCACAGATACGCAGTATTTT
TRBJ2-5	-	TRBV7-8	TRBD1	CASSPTGSQETQYF	TGTGCCAGCAGCCCGACAGGGTCCCAAGAGACCCAGTACTTC
TRBJ1-2	-	TRBV12-3/TRBV12-4	TRBD1	CASSRRDSYGYTF	TGTGCCAGCAGTCGCAGGGACAGCTATGGCTACACCTTC
TRBJ2-7	-	TRBV6-5	TRBD2	CASGQTSGLSYEQYF	TGTGCCAGCGGCCAGACTAGCGGCTTGTCCTACGAGCAGTACTTC
TRBJ2-6	-	TRBV18	-	CASSPAGANVLTF	TGTGCCAGCTCACCCGCGGGGGCCAACGTCCTGACTTTC
TRBJ2-6	once	TRBV5-1	TRBD1	CASSYTGGSSGANVLTF	TGCGCCAGCAGCTATACAGGGGGGAGTTCTGGGGCCAACGTCCTGACTTTC
TRBJ2-3	-	TRBV15	TRBD1	CAVTAGTGSSTDTQYF	TGTGCCGTTACTGCCGGGACAGGGTCTAGCACAGATACGCAGTATTTT
TRBJ1-2	-	TRBV7-2	-	CASSLARQGRSFHYGYTF	TGTGCCAGCAGCTTAGCGCGGCAGGGCCGGAGCTTCCACTATGGCTACACCTTC
TRBJ1-1	-	TRBV3-1/TRBV3-2	TRBD1	CASSQQGAENTEAFF	TGTGCCAGCAGCCAACAGGGGGCCGAGAACACTGAAGCTTTCTTT
TRBJ1-6	-	TRBV7-9	-	CASSQIGYSPLHF	TGTGCCAGCAGCCAGATCGGGTATTCACCCCTCCACTTT
TRBJ1-4	-	TRBV5-1	TRBD1	CASSLDRGNEKLFF	TGCGCCAGCAGCTTGGACAGGGGAAATGAAAAACTGTTTTTT
TRBJ1-5	-	TRBV5-6	TRBD1	CASSLLRGQGNQPQHF	TGTGCCAGCAGCTTGTTACGGGGACAGGGTAATCAGCCCCAGCATTTT
TRBJ1-1	-	TRBV19	TRBD1	CASRTLTGGTEAFF	TGTGCCAGTAGGACTCTTACAGGGGGGACTGAAGCTTTCTTT
TRBJ2-2	-	TRBV28	TRBD2	CASSRPLRGLAGRNTGELFF	TGTGCCAGCAGTCGACCCCTTAGAGGACTAGCGGGAAGGAACACCGGGGAGCTGTTTTTT
TRBJ2-7	-	TRBV4-1	TRBD2	CASSQAIAGLGTEQYF	TGCGCCAGCAGCCAAGCTATAGCGGGGCTGGGGACCGAGCAGTACTTC
TRBJ2-5	-	TRBV7-2	TRBD2	CASSFLGLAGKETQYF	TGTGCCAGCAGCTTCCTAGGACTAGCGGGGAAAGAGACCCAGTACTTC
TRBJ2-5	-	TRBV12-3/TRBV12-4	-	CASSQQGTQYF	TGTGCCAGCAGCCAACAGGGGACCCAGTACTTC
TRBJ2-7	-	TRBV9	-	CASSVLGESYEQYF	TGTGCCAGCAGCGTTCTAGGGGAATCCTACGAGCAGTACTTC
TRBJ1-6	-	TRBV9	-	CASSVGGGNSPLHF	TGTGCCAGCAGCGTAGGGGGGGGTAATTCACCCCTCCACTTT
TRBJ1-5	few	TRBV19	-	CASSRLGGGNQPQHF	TGTGCCAGTAGTAGACTGGGGGGGGGCAATCAGCCCCAGCATTTT
TRBJ2-7	-	TRBV6-2/TRBV6-3	TRBD1	CASSSPTGAVSYEQYF	TGTGCCAGCAGCTCACCAACAGGGGCCGTCTCCTACGAGCAGTACTTC
TRBJ2-5	-	TRBV7-9	TRBD1	CASSSGQGGQETQYF	TGTGCCAGCAGCAGTGGACAGGGCGGGCAAGAGACCCAGTACTTC
TRBJ2-7	-	TRBV5-5	-	CASSLDRANEQYF	TGTGCCAGCAGCTTGGACAGGGCAAATGAGCAGTACTTC
TRBJ1-1	-	TRBV28	TRBD1	CASTAGTGPFTEAFF	TGTGCCAGCACCGCCGGGACAGGGCCCTTCACTGAAGCTTTCTTT
TRBJ2-7	-	TRBV7-9	TRBD1	CASSRGTGSYEQYF	TGTGCCAGCAGCCGCGGGACAGGGTCCTACGAGCAGTACTTC